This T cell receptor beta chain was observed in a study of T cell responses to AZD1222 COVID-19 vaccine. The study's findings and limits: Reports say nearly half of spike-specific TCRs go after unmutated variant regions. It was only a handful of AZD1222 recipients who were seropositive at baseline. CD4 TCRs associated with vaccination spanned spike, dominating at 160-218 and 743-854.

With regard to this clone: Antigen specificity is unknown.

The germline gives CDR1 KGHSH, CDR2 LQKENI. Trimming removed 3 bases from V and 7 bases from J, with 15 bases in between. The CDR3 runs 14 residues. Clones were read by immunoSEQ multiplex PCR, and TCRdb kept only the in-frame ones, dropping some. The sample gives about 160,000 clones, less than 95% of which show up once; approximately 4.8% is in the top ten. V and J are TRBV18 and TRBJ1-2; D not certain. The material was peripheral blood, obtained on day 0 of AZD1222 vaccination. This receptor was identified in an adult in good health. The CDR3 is CASSPQQREGGYTF. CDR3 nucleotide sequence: TGTGCCAGCTCACCTCAACAAAGGGAAGGTGGCTACACCTTC.